A selection of T cell receptor beta chains follows, all from one sample in a study of T cells in Graves' hyperthyroidism and ophthalmopathy. TCRdb processed the multiplex PCR reads anew with MiXCR; each CDR3 protein has one entry. Of roughly 800,000 distinct CDR3 sequences in the sample, 38% were seen once. Sequenced sample: blood. The receptors stem from a man between 18 and 35 years old with Graves' hyperthyroidism. The CDR3 runs from the conserved cysteine through the conserved F or W. The D gene is left open where the match is weak. Clone sizes are given selectively: once, few, many, or a class where the clone is expanded.

>14|-|TRBJ1-6|-|TRBV12-3/TRBV12-4
TGTGCCAGCAGTTTGGGAGTCTATAATTCACCCCTCCACTTT
CASSLGVYNSPLHF
>13|many|TRBJ1-4|-|TRBV29-1
TGCAGCGTTGTATTCTTGGGGAATGAAAAACTGTTTTTT
CSVVFLGNEKLFF
>16|-|TRBJ2-7|TRBD2|TRBV7-1
TGTGCCAGCACCGAAATCGGACTAGCGGCCACCTACGAGCAGTACTTC
CASTEIGLAATYEQYF
>16|-|TRBJ1-4|TRBD1|TRBV4-1
TGCGCCAGCAGCCAGGGAACAGGGGGGACTAATGAAAAACTGTTTTTT
CASSQGTGGTNEKLFF
>12|few|TRBJ1-5|-|TRBV7-9
TGTGCCAGCAGCCGGCCGAATGAGCCCCAGCATTTT
CASSRPNEPQHF
>15|-|TRBJ2-5|-|TRBV12-3/TRBV12-4
TGTGCCAGCAGCCCCAGTAACTTGGGGCAAGAGACCCAGTACTTC
CASSPSNLGQETQYF
>15|-|TRBJ1-2|-|TRBV5-5
TGTGCCAGCAGCTTGTCGGCCCAGTCTAACTATGGCTACACCTTC
CASSLSAQSNYGYTF
>12|-|TRBJ2-7|-|TRBV20-1
TGCAGTGTGCCCAGGGGGGTCTACGAGCAGTACTTC
CSVPRGVYEQYF
>15|-|TRBJ2-5|TRBD2|TRBV20-1
TGCAGTGCTAGATCGGCGGGAGGCTTCCAAGAGACCCAGTACTTC
CSARSAGGFQETQYF
>15|-|TRBJ1-1|TRBD1|TRBV11-2
TGTGCCAGCAGCCCGTGGAGACAGGGGGACAATGAAGCTTTCTTT
CASSPWRQGDNEAFF
>10|-|TRBJ2-3|-|TRBV2
TGTGCCAGCATTGTAGATACGCAGTATTTT
CASIVDTQYF
>17|-|TRBJ2-6|TRBD1|TRBV5-5
TGTGCCAGCACCTTGGGACAGGGGGGCTCTGGGGCCAACGTCCTGACTTTC
CASTLGQGGSGANVLTF
>14|-|TRBJ1-3|-|TRBV20-1
TGCAGTGCTAGAGATCCCACAAGGGGAAGCACCATATATTTT
CSARDPTRGSTIYF
>11|-|TRBJ1-2|-|TRBV20-1
TGCAGTGCTAGACGAGAGGTAGGCTACACCTTC
CSARREVGYTF
>14|many|TRBJ1-4|TRBD1|TRBV25-1
TGTGCCAGCAGTCATACAGGGGGAGAGGAAAAACTGTTTTTT
CASSHTGGEEKLFF
>15|few|TRBJ1-1|-|TRBV4-1
TGCGCCAGCAGCCAGCGCCTGGAGCCCCACACTGAAGCTTTCTTT
CASSQRLEPHTEAFF
>14|-|TRBJ2-7|-|TRBV20-1
TGCAGTGCTTCACGTATCTTCGAGGCTTACGAGCAGTACTTC
CSASRIFEAYEQYF
>14|-|TRBJ1-1|-|TRBV25-1
TGTGCCAGCTTCACCGGGACGTTGAACACTGAAGCTTTCTTT
CASFTGTLNTEAFF
>12|many|TRBJ1-2|TRBD1|TRBV29-1
TGCAGCGCCCAAGGACAGGGCTATGGCTACACCTTC
CSAQGQGYGYTF
>14|-|TRBJ2-7|-|TRBV20-1
TGCAGTGCTAGTGTGAGCGGACCAGCCTACGAGCAGTACTTC
CSASVSGPAYEQYF
>16|-|TRBJ2-6|-|TRBV7-2
TGTGCCAGCAGCCGCCAGGCTCAGCTTGGGGCCAACGTCCTGACTTTC
CASSRQAQLGANVLTF
>16|-|TRBJ1-3|-|TRBV10-3
TGTGCCATCAGTGTGGACAGTTCTAACTATGGCTACACCATATATTTT
CAISVDSSNYGYTIYF
>11|-|TRBJ1-5|-|TRBV12-3/TRBV12-4
TGTGCCAGCAGGGAGGGGGGGCCCCAGCATTTT
CASREGGPQHF
>15|-|TRBJ2-2|TRBD2|TRBV20-1
TGCAGTGCTAGAGTCGGCGGGAGAGGGCCCGGGGAGCTGTTTTTT
CSARVGGRGPGELFF
>13|many|TRBJ1-4|-|TRBV2
TGTGCCAGCAGTGACAGTTCTAATGAAAAACTGTTTTTT
CASSDSSNEKLFF
>14|few|TRBJ2-7|TRBD1|TRBV29-1
TGCAGCGTTGAATCCGGGACAGAACTCTACGAGCAGTACTTC
CSVESGTELYEQYF
>14|many|TRBJ1-4|TRBD1|TRBV7-2
TGTGCCAGCAGCTTCAGGGGGCTAGGGGAAAAACTGTTTTTT
CASSFRGLGEKLFF
>14|few|TRBJ2-7|-|TRBV20-1
TGCAGTGCTAGGATACAGGGTCGTCTCAACGAGCAGTACTTC
CSARIQGRLNEQYF
>14|-|TRBJ2-3|-|TRBV6-5
TGTGCCAGCAGTTACAGGGAGTTGCCAGATACGCAGTATTTT
CASSYRELPDTQYF
>14|many|TRBJ1-3|-|TRBV6-1
TGTGCCAGCAGTGGAGCCAGATCGGGAAACACCATATATTTT
CASSGARSGNTIYF
>16|-|TRBJ2-7|TRBD2|TRBV7-2
TGTGCCAGCAGCCAATCCTACGGGACTAGCGGGAGGGAGAAGTACTTC
CASSQSYGTSGREKYF
>15|-|TRBJ2-7|TRBD1|TRBV5-1
TGTGCCAGCAGCTCGGAGGGACAGGGTGTCCTCGAGCAGTACTTC
CASSSEGQGVLEQYF
>14|few|TRBJ1-1|-|TRBV13
TGTGCCAGCAGCACGTACTTCAGGGGCACTGAAGCTTTCTTT
CASSTYFRGTEAFF
>14|-|TRBJ2-2|-|TRBV6-1
TGTGCCAGCAGTGTCAAGGGGAACACCGGGGAGCTGTTTTTT
CASSVKGNTGELFF
>16|-|TRBJ2-7|-|TRBV2
TGTGCCAGCACCCCGGGGGTAGGGGACAGTTCCTACGAGCAGTACTTC
CASTPGVGDSSYEQYF
>14|many|TRBJ1-1|-|TRBV9
TGTGCCAGCAGCGTCGACGGGAGGAGGAATGAAGCTTTCTTT
CASSVDGRRNEAFF
>16|few|TRBJ1-5|TRBD1|TRBV19
TGTGCCAGTAGTATCGACAGGGGGCGCGGTCATCAGCCCCAGCATTTT
CASSIDRGRGHQPQHF
>13|many|TRBJ1-6|TRBD1|TRBV12-3/TRBV12-4
TGTGCCAGTTGGACAGGGTCTAATTCACCCCTCCACTTT
CASWTGSNSPLHF
>14|-|TRBJ1-5|-|TRBV20-1
TGCAGTGCCAGAGATTTTAGGGGGAATCAGCCCCAGCATTTT
CSARDFRGNQPQHF
>14|once|TRBJ1-4|-|TRBV19
TGTGCCAGTGCAACAGGGAGGTCTAATGAAAAACTGTTTTTT
CASATGRSNEKLFF
>12|-|TRBJ1-1|-|TRBV6-6
TGTGCCAGCAGCCGGGACAAAACTGAAGCTTTCTTT
CASSRDKTEAFF
>13|few|TRBJ1-1|TRBD1|TRBV20-1
TGCAGTGCTAGTGGGACAGGGAACACTGAAGCTTTCTTT
CSASGTGNTEAFF
>14|many|TRBJ1-2|TRBD1|TRBV2
TGTGCCAGCAGATACTCGGGACAGGGTTCTGGCTACACCTTC
CASRYSGQGSGYTF
>17|many|TRBJ1-6|-|TRBV7-8
TGTGCCAGCAGCTTAGACGCCCGTAGCTCCTATAATTCACCCCTCCACTTT
CASSLDARSSYNSPLHF
>16|-|TRBJ2-5|TRBD2|TRBV5-8
TGTGCCAGCAGCGCCACTAGCGGGTGGTACCAAGAGACCCAGTACTTC
CASSATSGWYQETQYF
>16|few|TRBJ2-7|TRBD1|TRBV7-9
TGTGCCAGCAGCACTTTCACCGGGACAGGGCCCTACGAGCAGTACTTC
CASSTFTGTGPYEQYF
>15|-|TRBJ1-3|TRBD1|TRBV4-3
TGCGCCAGCAGCCCTCTCGGGACAGGCAGGAACACCATATATTTT
CASSPLGTGRNTIYF
>13|few|TRBJ1-2|TRBD1|TRBV6-5
TGTGCCAGCAGTCAGGGGGAAAGCTATGGCTACACCTTC
CASSQGESYGYTF
>13|many|TRBJ2-5|-|TRBV19
TGTGCCAGTAGTGCCTGGACAGAAGAGACCCAGTACTTC
CASSAWTEETQYF
>14|-|TRBJ1-6|TRBD1|TRBV25-1
TGTGCCAGCTGGGACAGGGAACTTTATTCACCCCTCCACTTT
CASWDRELYSPLHF
>13|-|TRBJ2-5|-|TRBV20-1
TGCAGTGCTAACGGGAGCCCCACCGAGACCCAGTACTTC
CSANGSPTETQYF
>15|few|TRBJ2-2|-|TRBV7-2
TGTGCCAGCAGCTTCAGTAGAATCACAGCCGGGGAGCTGTTTTTT
CASSFSRITAGELFF
>13|-|TRBJ2-2|-|TRBV12-3/TRBV12-4
TGTGCCAGCAGTTTTTGGGGTTCCGGGGAGCTGTTTTTT
CASSFWGSGELFF
>16|-|TRBJ2-2|TRBD2|TRBV7-9
TGTGCCAGCAGCTTTGGGACTAGCGGCGACCCCGGGGAGCTGTTTTTT
CASSFGTSGDPGELFF
>15|-|TRBJ2-7|TRBD2|TRBV7-8
TGCGCCAGCAGCCTCTCCCTAGCGGGATCAGGCGAGCAGTACTTC
CASSLSLAGSGEQYF
>14|-|TRBJ2-5|TRBD2|TRBV20-1
TGCAGTGCTAGATCAGCGGGGGGGCAAGAGACCCAGTACTTC
CSARSAGGQETQYF
>13|-|TRBJ2-5|TRBD1|TRBV12-3/TRBV12-4
TGTGCCAGCGTCCAGGGGGAAGAAGAGACCCAGTACTTC
CASVQGEEETQYF
>16|-|TRBJ2-5|-|TRBV4-3
TGCGCCAGCAGCCAAGGGCGGGGGCGCTGGGTTGAGACCCAGTACTTC
CASSQGRGRWVETQYF
>13|-|TRBJ1-4|TRBD1|TRBV10-3
TGTGCCAGCAGGGGGGGCGCGCAGGAAAAACTGTTTTTT
CASRGGAQEKLFF
>15|few|TRBJ2-7|TRBD2|TRBV14
TGTGCCAGCAGCCGCTACAGTGCGGGAGCCTACGAGCAGTACTTC
CASSRYSAGAYEQYF